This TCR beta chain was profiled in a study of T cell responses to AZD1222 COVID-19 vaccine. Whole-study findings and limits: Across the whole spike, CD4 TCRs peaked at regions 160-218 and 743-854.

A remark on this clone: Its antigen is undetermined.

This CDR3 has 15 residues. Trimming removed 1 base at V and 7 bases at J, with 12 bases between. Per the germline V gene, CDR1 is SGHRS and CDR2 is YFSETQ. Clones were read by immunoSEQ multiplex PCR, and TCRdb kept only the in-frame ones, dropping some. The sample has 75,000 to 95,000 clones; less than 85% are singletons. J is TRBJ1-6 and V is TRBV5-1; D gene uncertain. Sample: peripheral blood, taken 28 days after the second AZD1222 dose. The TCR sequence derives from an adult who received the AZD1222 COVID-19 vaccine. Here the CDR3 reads CASSLNTAENSPLHF. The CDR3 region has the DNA TGCGCCAGCAGCTTGAATACAGCCGAGAATTCACCCCTCCACTTT. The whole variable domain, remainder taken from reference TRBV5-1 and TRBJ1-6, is KAGVTQTPRYLIKTRGQQVTLSCSPISGHRSVSWYQQTPGQGLQFLFEYFSETQRNKGNFPGRFSGRQFSNSRSEMNVSTLELGDSALYLCASSLNTAENSPLHFGNGTRLTVT.